This T cell receptor beta chain was recorded in a study of T cells in Graves' hyperthyroidism and ophthalmopathy. Study-level information: Blood was drawn when the patient was first diagnosed and still untreated.

There were TCR beta CDR3 regions amplified from RNA transcripts. The HTBI primer set drove a first-round RT-PCR of the TCR CDR3. TCRdb re-called the multiplex PCR reads through MiXCR, storing one row per CDR3 protein. The sample shows roughly 530,000 distinct CDR3 sequences, approximately 17% of them seen only once. This clonotype was seen repeatedly, ten times or more. Germline values: CDR1 DFQATT, CDR2 SNEGSKA (reference sequence). Trimming cost V 0 bases and J 2 bases, with 13 bases left between them. The CDR3 runs to 15 residues. The PBMCs had their origin in 10 ml of fresh peripheral blood. The TCR comes from a woman aged 18-29 years with Graves' ophthalmopathy. V gene TRBV20-1 combines with J gene TRBJ1-1, with D maybe TRBD1 (6 bases). Sequenced: blood. CDR3 bases: TGCAGTGCTAGAGATTCCCGCAGGGGAAACACTGAAGCTTTCTTT. Encoded protein: CSARDSRRGNTEAFF.